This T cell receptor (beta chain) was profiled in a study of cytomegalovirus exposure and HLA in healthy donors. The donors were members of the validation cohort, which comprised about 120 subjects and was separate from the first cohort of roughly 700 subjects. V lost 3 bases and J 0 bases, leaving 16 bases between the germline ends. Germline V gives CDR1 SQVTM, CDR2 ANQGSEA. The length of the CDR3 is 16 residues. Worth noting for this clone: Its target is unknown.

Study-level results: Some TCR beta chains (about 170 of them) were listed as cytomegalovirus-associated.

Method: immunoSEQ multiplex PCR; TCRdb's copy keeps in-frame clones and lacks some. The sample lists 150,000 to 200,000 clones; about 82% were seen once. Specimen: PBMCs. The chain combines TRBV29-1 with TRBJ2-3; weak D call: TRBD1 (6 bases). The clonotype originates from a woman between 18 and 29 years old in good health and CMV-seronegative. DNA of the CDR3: TGCAGCGTTGAGGGGGCGGCTGACTCTAGCACAGATACGCAGTATTTT. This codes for CSVEGAADSSTDTQYF.